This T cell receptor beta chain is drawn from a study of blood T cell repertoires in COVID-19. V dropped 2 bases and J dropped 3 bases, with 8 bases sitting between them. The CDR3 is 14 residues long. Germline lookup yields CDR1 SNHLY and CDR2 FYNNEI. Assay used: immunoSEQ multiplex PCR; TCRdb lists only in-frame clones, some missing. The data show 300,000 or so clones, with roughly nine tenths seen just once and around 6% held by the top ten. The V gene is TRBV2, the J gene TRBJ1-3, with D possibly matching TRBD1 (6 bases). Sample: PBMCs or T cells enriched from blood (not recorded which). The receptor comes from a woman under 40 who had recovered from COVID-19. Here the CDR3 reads CASSEQGFGNTIYF. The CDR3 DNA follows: TGTGCCAGCAGTGAACAGGGGTTTGGAAACACCATATATTTT.